The clone carrying this TCR beta chain was seen more than once but under ten times. The data stem from a study of T-cell memory formation after mild COVID-19. Study background: TCR clusters were mostly confined to one donor each.

After 5'RACE with constant-segment primers, TCR alpha and TCR beta cDNA libraries carrying sample barcodes and UMIs were obtained. TCRdb passed the 5' RACE reads through MiXCR, listing each CDR3 protein once. Of fewer than 50,000 distinct CDR3 sequences listed, around 7.2% are singletons. The V segment lost 6 bases and the J segment 3 bases; nucleotides outside the gene matches: 3. This CDR3 is 14 amino acids long. Sequencing input: PBMCs or a T cell subset sorted from them (not recorded which). The V and J genes are TRBV12-3 or TRBV12-4 and TRBJ2-5, with 11 bases that match TRBD1. This sequence was found in a man between 18 and 29 years old who had mild COVID-19 (a few samples of this study predate the infection). Cell type and time point are not known. The DNA for the CDR3 is TGTGCCAGCAGCTCGGGACAGGGGGAAGAGACCCAGTACTTC. Translating gives CASSSGQGEETQYF.